This T cell receptor beta chain was observed in a study of a mutant IDH1 vaccine in newly diagnosed glioma. The germline V gene encodes CDR1 LNHDA and CDR2 SQIVND (reference sequence). The CDR3 has 14 amino acids. The ends lost 7 bases at V and 6 bases at J; junction bases unmatched: 2. The protocol was immunoSEQ multiplex PCR, while the TCRdb copy is restricted to in-frame clones and leaves out a portion. The top ten clones hold about 2.5% of a sample with about 46,000 clones, 86% of them seen once. Documented time point: baseline, week 1 (first vaccination visit). Documented treatment: pre-vaccination baseline after standard-of-care therapy.

This clonotype was sampled from a man in his forties or fifties with glioma. The input for sequencing was PBMCs, taken from a glioma patient treated with radiotherapy, temozolomide or both. V usage is TRBV19 and J usage is TRBJ2-2; 13 bases map to TRBD2. The DNA of the CDR3 is TGTGCCAGTAAACTAGCGGGAGGGCCCGGGGAGCTGTTTTTT. As protein: CASKLAGGPGELFF.